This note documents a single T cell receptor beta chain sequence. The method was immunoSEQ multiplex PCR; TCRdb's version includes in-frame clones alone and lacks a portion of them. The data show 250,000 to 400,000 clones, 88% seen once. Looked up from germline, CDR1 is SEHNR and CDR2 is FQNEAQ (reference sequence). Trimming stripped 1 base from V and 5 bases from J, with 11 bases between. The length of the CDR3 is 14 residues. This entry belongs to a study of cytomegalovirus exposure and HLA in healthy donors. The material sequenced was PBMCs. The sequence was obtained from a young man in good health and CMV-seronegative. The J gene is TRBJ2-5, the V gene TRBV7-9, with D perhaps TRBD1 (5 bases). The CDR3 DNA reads TGTGCCAGCAGCTTAGTCCAGGGCAAGGAGACCCAGTACTTC. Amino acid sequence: CASSLVQGKETQYF.